The 22 T cell receptor beta chains presented below share a single source sample, sequenced in a study of identifying expanded T cells in peripheral blood. Only in-frame clones appear in the TCRdb table, and some are missing; sequencing was by immunoSEQ multiplex PCR. The table includes about 91,000 clones, 88% detected once. The specimen was blood. The receptors shown here come from a person aged 18 to 75 in good health.

The CDR3 region is CASEGGSTDTQYF. The CDR3 bases are TGTGCCTCCGAGGGGGGGAGCACAGATACGCAGTATTTT. V usage is TRBV30 and J usage is TRBJ2-3; D is possibly TRBD2 (7 bases). The V end was cut by 7 bases, the J end by 0 bases, with 11 bases between. This CDR3 has 13 residues. The V gene's germline CDR1 is GTSNPN and CDR2 SVGIG (reference sequence).

There are a few counts of this clone. The chain recombines TRBV6-4 with TRBJ2-2; 13 bases fit TRBD2. The V gene end was trimmed by 9 bases and the J gene end by 3 bases; junction bases not matched to a gene: 7. This CDR3 contains 16 residues. Germline V lookup: CDR1 MRHNA, CDR2 SNTAGT. CDR3 bases: TGTGCCAGTGCTACCGGGACTAGCGGGGACACCGGGGAGCTGTTTTTT. Protein product: CASATGTSGDTGELFF.

The V gene is TRBV9, the J gene TRBJ1-6; D is possibly TRBD1 (5 bases). The V end lost 3 bases, the J end lost 9 bases, and 13 bases lay between the germline ends. Germline CDR1 reads SGDLS; CDR2 reads YYNGEE. The CDR3 extends over 14 amino acids. The CDR3 DNA is TGTGCCAGCAGCGGAGGGACCGTTGGTTCACCCCTCCACTTT. This gives the protein CASSGGTVGSPLHF.

This clone was found a few times. The chain is built from TRBV27 and TRBJ1-3, with TRBD1 identical over 10 bases. Germline CDR1 is MNHEY and CDR2 is SMNVEV (reference sequence). This CDR3 is 19 amino acids long. The junction had 14 bases not matched to a gene; V was cut back by 6 bases and J by 0 bases. The CDR3 bases are TGTGCCAGCAGGCCTACCGGGACAGGGGCAACTCTCTCTGGAAACACCATATATTTT. This gives the protein CASRPTGTGATLSGNTIYF.

The J gene is TRBJ1-2, the V gene TRBV25-1, with D hard to call. Germline V gene lookup returns CDR1 MGHDK and CDR2 SYGVNS. The CDR3 is made up of 12 amino acids. V was cut by 1 base and J by 3 bases, with 3 bases left in between. The CDR3 here is CASSEWDYGYTF. CDR3 sequence (DNA): TGTGCCAGCAGTGAATGGGACTATGGCTACACCTTC.

The gene calls are TRBV14 and TRBJ2-7, with 7 bases aligning to TRBD1. The V gene end was trimmed by 1 base and the J gene end by 2 bases; junction bases not matched to a gene: 2. The germline V gene encodes CDR1 SGHDN and CDR2 FVKESK. The CDR3 contains 14 residues. The CDR3, as DNA: TGTGCCAGCAGCCAAGTAGGGACAGCCTACGAGCAGTACTTC. Translated, it gives CASSQVGTAYEQYF.

Details on this clone: The sample has other DNA sequences that encode this CDR3 too. V gene TRBV6-4 combines with J gene TRBJ2-6, with D maybe TRBD2 (6 bases). Germline V CDR1 and CDR2: MRHNA, SNTAGT. The CDR3 loop spans 16 amino acids. The V end lost 0 bases, the J end lost 1 base, and 7 bases lay between the germline ends. CDR3 coding DNA: TGTGCCAGCAGTGACTCGGGGGGATCTGGGGCCAACGTCCTGACTTTC. Its translation is CASSDSGGSGANVLTF.

J is TRBJ2-7 and V is TRBV6-1; unclear D gene. There are 13 residues in the CDR3. In germline, CDR1 is MNHNS, CDR2 SASEGT. Trimming cost V 3 bases and J 3 bases, with 9 bases left between them. Written as DNA, the CDR3 is TGTGCCAGCAGTGAGTCCTTGTACTACGAGCAGTACTTC. Its protein product is CASSESLYYEQYF.

The chain uses TRBV29-1 and TRBJ2-1; TRBD1 might be the D (5 bases). The CDR3 contains 12 residues. V was pared by 7 bases and J by 6 bases, with 13 bases between. Germline V gene lookup returns CDR1 SQVTM and CDR2 ANQGSEA. In DNA, the CDR3 is TGCAGCGGTTGGAGCAGGGTCAATGAGCAGTTCTTC. Protein product: CSGWSRVNEQFF.

This chain connects TRBV28 to TRBJ2-5, with D perhaps TRBD1 (5 bases). Germline-derived CDR1 and CDR2 are MDHEN and SYDVKM. The CDR3 is made up of 14 amino acids. V was pared by 3 bases and J by 2 bases, with 10 bases between. The CDR3 loop reads CASSLRQYQETQYF. CDR3 nucleotide sequence: TGTGCCAGCAGTTTGCGACAGTATCAAGAGACCCAGTACTTC.

The chain uses TRBV4-1 and TRBJ2-2; D is unclear. CDR3 size: 15 residues. CDR1 and CDR2 (germline): MGHRA, YSYEKL. The germline V and J ends were trimmed by 3 bases and 0 bases, with 8 bases remaining between them. CDR3 DNA: TGCGCCAGCAGCCAGACCCGAGCGAACACCGGGGAGCTGTTTTTT. The encoded protein is CASSQTRANTGELFF.

This chain connects TRBV29-1 to TRBJ2-7; D tentatively reads TRBD1 or TRBD2 (5 bases each). This CDR3 contains 13 residues. Trimming pared 5 bases from V and 0 bases from J, leaving 11 bases between. Germline lookup yields CDR1 SQVTM and CDR2 ANQGSEA. CDR3 protein: CSVRRDHSYEQYF. In DNA form, the CDR3 reads TGCAGCGTTCGCCGGGACCACTCCTACGAGCAGTACTTC.

J is TRBJ2-2 and V is TRBV28, with TRBD2 matching 8 bases. The germline V gene encodes CDR1 MDHEN and CDR2 SYDVKM. The junction had 9 bases not matched to a gene; V was cut back by 6 bases and J by 6 bases. The CDR3 is 15 amino acids. CDR3 sequence (DNA): TGTGCCAGCAGAACCGCGGGGGGCGGAGCCGGGGAGCTGTTTTTT. Its protein product is CASRTAGGGAGELFF.

This chain connects TRBV4-1 to TRBJ2-3; TRBD2 agrees at 10 bases. The CDR3 runs to 16 residues. V lost 0 bases, J lost 8 bases, and 8 bases stayed unmatched. In germline, CDR1 is MGHRA, CDR2 YSYEKL. The CDR3 reads CASSQDGERGGGTQYF. The CDR3 coding sequence is TGCGCCAGCAGCCAAGACGGTGAGCGGGGGGGAGGTACGCAGTATTTT.

The V gene is TRBV2, the J gene TRBJ1-3; D not certain. The CDR3 spans 12 residues. CDR1 and CDR2 (germline): SNHLY, FYNNEI. Trimming left V 5 bases short and J 3 bases short, with 5 bases between. The CDR3 loop is CASSFDGNTIYF. In nucleotides, the CDR3 is TGTGCCAGCAGTTTCGATGGAAACACCATATATTTT.

The chain links TRBV5-4 to TRBJ1-3; D unclear. The germline CDR1 and CDR2 sequences are SGHNT and YYREEE (reference sequence). V lost 0 bases, J lost 4 bases, and 11 bases lay in between. The CDR3 spans 15 residues. CDR3 bases: TGTGCCAGCAGCTTGGGGCGGCCGGGAGGAAACACCATATATTTT. Protein: CASSLGRPGGNTIYF.

The CDR3 sequence: CASSLSQTSSTDTQYF. In DNA, the CDR3 is TGTGCCAGCAGCTTATCCCAGACTTCTAGCACAGATACGCAGTATTTT. The rearrangement uses TRBV7-2 and TRBJ2-3; D gene unclear. The germline V and J ends were trimmed by 2 bases and 0 bases, with 12 bases remaining between them. This CDR3 comprises 16 residues. Germline CDR1 SGHTA, CDR2 FQGNSA.

The chain combines TRBV7-9 with TRBJ2-7; tentative D call: TRBD1 (6 bases). Germline values: CDR1 SEHNR, CDR2 FQNEAQ (reference sequence). Between the trimmed V and J ends, which lost 5 bases and 3 bases, there was a span of 17 bases. The CDR3 consists of 15 residues. The CDR3 reads CASSHPGHQNYEQYF. In DNA form, the CDR3 reads TGTGCCAGCAGCCATCCGGGACACCAGAACTACGAGCAGTACTTC.

In this sample, this clone turned up a few times. The chain joins TRBV7-6 to TRBJ1-2; unclear D gene. The CDR3 has 18 amino acids. V lost 2 bases to trimming and J lost 2 bases, with 21 bases between them. The germline V gene encodes CDR1 SGHVS and CDR2 FNYEAQ. For the CDR3, the DNA is TGTGCCAGCAGCTTAAGCTACGGCAGAGTCGGAGAGAACTATGGCTACACCTTC. Translated: CASSLSYGRVGENYGYTF.

The genes are TRBV7-6 and TRBJ2-5; tentative D call: TRBD1 (6 bases). The CDR3 runs to 13 residues. Germline V gene sequence: CDR1 SGHVS, CDR2 FNYEAQ. V lost 5 bases, J lost 5 bases, and 12 bases lay in between. This CDR3 reads CASSKGVWETQYF. The CDR3 DNA is TGTGCCAGCAGCAAGGGGGTTTGGGAGACCCAGTACTTC.

V gene TRBV4-1 combines with J gene TRBJ2-3; TRBD2 matches 11 bases. The germline V gene has CDR1 MGHRA and CDR2 YSYEKL. The CDR3 is made up of 18 amino acids. V was clipped by 4 bases and J by 2 bases; unmatched bases: 11. DNA of the CDR3: TGCGCCAGCAGCCGCCTACTAGCGGGGGAGGGGGACACAGATACGCAGTATTTT. It codes for CASSRLLAGEGDTDTQYF.

This clone has ten or more counts. The gene calls are TRBV4-2 and TRBJ2-7, with 7 bases matching TRBD2. Trimming removed 0 bases from V and 2 bases from J; junction bases left unmatched: 4. CDR3 length equals 15 residues. Germline V lookup: CDR1 LGHNA, CDR2 YNFKEQ. The CDR3 DNA is TGTGCCAGCAGCCAAGAGGGAGGGGACCCCTACGAGCAGTACTTC. Translating gives CASSQEGGDPYEQYF.